What follows are 6 T cell receptor beta chains derived from one specimen sequenced in a study of naive and memory T cell subsets (dated by TCRdb to the late 2010s). Libraries were made using UMI-ligation and nested PCR. For sequencing, an Illumina MiSeq was employed. An equimolar mix of two oligonucleotides covering both TRBC1 and TRBC2 was used as the beta constant-region primer. TCRdb redid the processing of the public reads, applying fastp at Q25 and MiXCR, and retained in-frame beta chains. Each CDR3 protein appears once, grouped with its most common genes and DNA. The sample table lists some 85,000 distinct CDR3 sequences, around 13% of them with a count of one. Over 0.75% of the sample is held by the ten biggest clonotypes. Sequences were obtained from central memory CD4+ T cells from blood. Explained via the paper, the cell subset or site label denotes: central memory, CD45RA- CD27+. The source of these receptors is a human donor in good health.

This clonotype was counted only a few times. The rearrangement links TRBV28 to TRBJ2-1; TRBD1 matches 9 bases. The CDR3 runs to 17 residues. With V trimmed by 5 bases and J by 5 bases, 13 bases remained unmatched. From germline, CDR1 is MDHEN and CDR2 SYDVKM. The CDR3, as DNA: TGTGCCAGCAGTCCCCAACTTCTAGGGACAGGGCACAATGAGCAGTTCTTC. Its translation is CASSPQLLGTGHNEQFF.

There are a few counts of this clonotype. The chain combines TRBV19 with TRBJ2-1; 12 positions agree with TRBD2. The CDR3 totals 16 residues. Germline CDR1 and CDR2: LNHDA and SQIVND (reference sequence). V gave up 7 bases and J gave up 7 bases; unmatched junction bases: 11. CDR3: CASTGFLAGGSNEQFF. CDR3 nucleotide sequence: TGTGCCAGTACGGGCTTCCTAGCGGGAGGGTCGAATGAGCAGTTCTTC.

This clonotype was observed at least ten times. The V and J genes are TRBV20-1 and TRBJ2-5, with D perhaps TRBD2 (5 bases). This CDR3 has 15 residues. Per the germline V gene, CDR1 is DFQATT and CDR2 is SNEGSKA (reference sequence). V lost 0 bases and J lost 7, with 18 bases in between. Here the CDR3 DNA reads TGCAGTGCTAGAGATTACCGTGGTAGCGCGGGGACCCAGTACTTC. This gives the protein CSARDYRGSAGTQYF.

The chain links TRBV7-2 to TRBJ2-1; 8 bases align to TRBD2. Germline loops: CDR1 SGHTA, CDR2 FQGNSA. V shed 4 bases, J shed 6 bases, and the junction held 11 bases outside the gene matches. The CDR3 has 16 residues. CDR3: CASSSWGLAGSNEQFF. The CDR3 DNA is TGTGCCAGCAGCTCATGGGGGCTAGCGGGTAGCAATGAGCAGTTCTTC.

This clonotype was found a few times. The V call is TRBV6-1, the J call TRBJ1-2, with 9 bases lining up with TRBD1. The CDR3 loop spans 15 amino acids. V lost 6 bases, J lost 5 bases, and 10 bases stayed unmatched. The germline V gene encodes CDR1 MNHNS and CDR2 SASEGT. CDR3 sequence (DNA): TGTGCCAGCAGAACCTCACCGGGACAGGGATATGGCTACACCTTC. Amino acid sequence: CASRTSPGQGYGYTF.

This clonotype was seen repeatedly, ten times or more. The rearrangement uses TRBV7-8 and TRBJ2-7; 10 nucleotides line up with TRBD1. This CDR3 comprises 15 residues. V dropped 5 bases and J dropped 3; count of bases not matched to a gene: 7. Germline CDR1 reads SGHVS; CDR2 reads FQNEAQ. Here the CDR3 DNA reads TGTGCCAGCAGCCGACAGGGGGCCCACTACTACGAGCAGTACTTC. Protein sequence: CASSRQGAHYYEQYF.